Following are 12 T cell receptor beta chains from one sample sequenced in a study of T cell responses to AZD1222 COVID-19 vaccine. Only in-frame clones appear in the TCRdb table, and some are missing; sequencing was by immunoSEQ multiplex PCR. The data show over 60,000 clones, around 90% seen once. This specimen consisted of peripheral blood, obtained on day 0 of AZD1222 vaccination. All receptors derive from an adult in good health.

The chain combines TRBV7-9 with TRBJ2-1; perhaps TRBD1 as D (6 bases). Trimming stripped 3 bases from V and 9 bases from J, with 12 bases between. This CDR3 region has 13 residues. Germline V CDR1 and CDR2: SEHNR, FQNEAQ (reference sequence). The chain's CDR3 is CASSLMQGREQFF. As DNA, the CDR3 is TGTGCCAGCAGCTTGATGCAGGGGCGTGAGCAGTTCTTC.

As DNA, the CDR3 is TGCGCCAGCAGTCACCCAAGCGGGAACACTGAAGCTTTCTTT. It is translated as CASSHPSGNTEAFF. The chain has TRBV23-1 and TRBJ1-1; D gene unclear. TRBV23-1 is an open reading frame, and its role is uncertain. The CDR3 covers 14 residues. Trimming pared 3 bases from V and 1 base from J, leaving 9 bases between.

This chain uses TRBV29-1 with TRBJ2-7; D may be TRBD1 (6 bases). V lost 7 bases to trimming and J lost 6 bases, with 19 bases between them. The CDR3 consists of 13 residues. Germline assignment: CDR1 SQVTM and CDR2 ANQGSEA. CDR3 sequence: CSAGEGDVAEQYF. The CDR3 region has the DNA TGCAGCGCAGGTGAGGGGGACGTCGCCGAGCAGTACTTC.

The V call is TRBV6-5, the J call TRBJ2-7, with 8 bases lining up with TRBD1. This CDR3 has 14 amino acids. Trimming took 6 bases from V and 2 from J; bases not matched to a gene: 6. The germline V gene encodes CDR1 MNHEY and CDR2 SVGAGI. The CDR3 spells CASRVDREPYEQYF. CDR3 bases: TGTGCCAGCAGGGTGGACAGGGAACCCTACGAGCAGTACTTC.

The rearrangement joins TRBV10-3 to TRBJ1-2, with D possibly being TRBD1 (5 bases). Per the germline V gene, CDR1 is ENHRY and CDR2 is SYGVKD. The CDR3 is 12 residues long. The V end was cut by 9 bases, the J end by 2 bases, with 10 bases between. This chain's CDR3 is CAIGAGNYGYTF. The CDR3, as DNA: TGTGCCATTGGGGCAGGGAACTATGGCTACACCTTC.

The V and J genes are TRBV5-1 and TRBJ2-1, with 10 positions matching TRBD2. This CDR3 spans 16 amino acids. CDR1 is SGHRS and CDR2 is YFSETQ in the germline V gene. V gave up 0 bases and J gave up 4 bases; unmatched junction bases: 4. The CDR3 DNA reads TGCGCCAGCAGCTTGGCCGGACTAGCGGTTTACAATGAGCAGTTCTTC. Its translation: CASSLAGLAVYNEQFF.

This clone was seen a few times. The CDR3 loop is CASSQGQENSPLHF. CDR3 sequence (DNA): TGTGCCAGCAGCCAAGGACAGGAGAATTCACCCCTCCACTTT. This rearrangement joins TRBV3-1 (or the pseudogene TRBV3-2) to TRBJ1-6, with a possible D match to TRBD1 (6 bases). This CDR3 region has 14 residues. Trimming took off 1 base at V and 7 bases at J, with 8 bases between the two ends. Germline V CDR1 and CDR2: LGHDT, YNNKEL (reference sequence).

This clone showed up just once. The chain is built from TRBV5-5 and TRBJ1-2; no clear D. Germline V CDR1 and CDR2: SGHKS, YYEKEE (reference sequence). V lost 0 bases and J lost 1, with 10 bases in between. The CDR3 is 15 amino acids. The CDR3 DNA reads TGTGCCAGCAGCTTGGACGGAACCGTTAACTATGGCTACACCTTC. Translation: CASSLDGTVNYGYTF.

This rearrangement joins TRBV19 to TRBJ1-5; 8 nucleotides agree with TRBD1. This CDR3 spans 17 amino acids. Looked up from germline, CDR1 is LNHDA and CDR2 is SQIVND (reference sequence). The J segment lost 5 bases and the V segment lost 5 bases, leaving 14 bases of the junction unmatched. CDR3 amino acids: CASSSGTGYTSDQPQHF. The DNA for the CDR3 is TGTGCCAGTAGTTCCGGGACAGGTTATACAAGCGATCAGCCCCAGCATTTT.

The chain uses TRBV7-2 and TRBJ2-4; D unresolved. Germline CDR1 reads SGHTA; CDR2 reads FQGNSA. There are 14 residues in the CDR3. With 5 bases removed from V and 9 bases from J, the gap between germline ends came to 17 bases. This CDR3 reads CASSASGGVAIQYF. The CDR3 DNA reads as TGTGCCAGCAGCGCCTCGGGTGGGGTCGCCATTCAGTACTTC.

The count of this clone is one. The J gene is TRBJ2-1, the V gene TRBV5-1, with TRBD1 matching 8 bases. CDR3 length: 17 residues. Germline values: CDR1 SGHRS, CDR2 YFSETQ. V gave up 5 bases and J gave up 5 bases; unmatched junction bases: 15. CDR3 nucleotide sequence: TGCGCCAGCAGGATACTTTTCAGGGGGCGTCCACACAATGAGCAGTTCTTC. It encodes CASRILFRGRPHNEQFF.

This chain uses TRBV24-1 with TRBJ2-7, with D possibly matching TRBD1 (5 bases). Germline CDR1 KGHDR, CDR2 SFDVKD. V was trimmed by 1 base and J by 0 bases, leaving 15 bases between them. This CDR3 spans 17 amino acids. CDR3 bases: TGTGCCACCAGTGATTTCCTGACAGCCCTCTCCTCCTACGAGCAGTACTTC. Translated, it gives CATSDFLTALSSYEQYF.